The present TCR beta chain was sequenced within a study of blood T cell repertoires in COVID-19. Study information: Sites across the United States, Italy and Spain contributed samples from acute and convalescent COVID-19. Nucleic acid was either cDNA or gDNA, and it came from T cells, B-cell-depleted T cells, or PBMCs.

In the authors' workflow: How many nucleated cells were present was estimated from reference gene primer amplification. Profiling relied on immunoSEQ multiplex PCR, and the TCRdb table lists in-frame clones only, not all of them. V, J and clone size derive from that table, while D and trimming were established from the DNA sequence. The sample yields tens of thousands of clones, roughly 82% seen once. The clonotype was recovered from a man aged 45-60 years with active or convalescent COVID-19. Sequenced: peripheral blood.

In DNA, the CDR3 is TGTGCCAGCAGTTACATGGGGGGTGATGAAAAACTGTTTTTT. This sequence encodes CASSYMGGDEKLFF. This chain joins TRBV6-6 and TRBJ1-4; the D gene is possibly TRBD1 (5 bases). Germline V lookup: CDR1 MNHNY, CDR2 SVGAGI (reference sequence). With 2 bases removed from V and 6 bases from J, the gap between germline ends came to 10 bases. There are 14 residues in the CDR3.